This T cell receptor beta chain originates from a study of T cell clones after liver transplantation. About the study: HCV positivity affected three of eight recipients; the rest lacked autoimmune or viral indications. Tolerant meant at least one year fully off immunosuppression without liver enzymes above twice normal.

TCRdb's table, derived via immunoSEQ multiplex PCR, lists solely in-frame clones and lacks some. The table records about 75,000 clones, under 90% of them present only once. This clone was seen a handful of times. V trimming: 0 bases; J trimming: 2 bases; junction bases outside the gene matches: 4. Germline V gene lookup returns CDR1 SGHDT and CDR2 YYEEEE. The CDR3 sequence is 17 residues long. Unstimulated PBMCs were sorted into CD3+CD4+ and CD3+CD8+ populations. This sequence originates from a human patient who received a liver transplant. Some T cells may trace back to the graft donor. V usage is TRBV5-6 and J usage is TRBJ2-3; 12 bases map to TRBD2. The sequences come from CD4+ T cells from blood, collected 48 to 50 months after liver transplant. The DNA of the CDR3 is TGTGCCAGCAGCTTGGAACTAGCGGGAGGCCACACAGATACGCAGTATTTT. This codes for CASSLELAGGHTDTQYF.